This record covers a single T cell receptor beta chain. Its antigen is still unknown. This sample is drawn from a study of OX40 agonist ivuxolimab in advanced cancers. General observations from the study: Clonal expansion by week 6 occurred in CD4+ and CD8+ blood T cells (at 0.1 to 3.0 mg/kg).

Repertoires were generated with immunoSEQ multiplex PCR, while TCRdb's copy carries only in-frame clones and drops some. The sample lists about 41,000 clones, roughly 80% occurring once. Autoimmune disease history or systemic immunosuppression was exclusionary. Per the germline V gene, CDR1 is SGHTS and CDR2 is YDEGEE. The CDR3 consists of 12 residues. Between the trimmed V and J ends, which lost 0 bases and 6 bases, there was a span of 7 bases. The clonotype was recovered from an adult with an advanced solid tumor such as melanoma, head and neck, liver or kidney cancer. The specimen was CD4+ or CD8+ T cells sorted from blood, collected in a trial of the OX40 agonist ivuxolimab. The V call is TRBV5-8, the J call TRBJ2-7; D might be TRBD1 or TRBD2, each matching 5 bases. CDR3 sequence reads: CASSLGGSEQYF. DNA of the CDR3: TGTGCCAGCAGCTTGGGGGGGTCCGAGCAGTACTTC.